These 10 T cell receptor beta chains came from one sample sequenced in a study of blood T cell repertoires in COVID-19. Libraries were prepared by immunoSEQ multiplex PCR; TCRdb keeps only in-frame clonotypes and omits some of them. Here the sample spans over 250,000 clones, approximately 83% being singletons. The sequenced sample consisted of peripheral blood. The origin of the receptors is a human donor in a cohort sampled during active COVID-19.

The J gene is TRBJ2-2, the V gene TRBV6-5; no reliable D call. The V end was cut by 7 bases, the J end by 3 bases, with 6 bases between. The CDR3 contains 12 residues. Germline V CDR1 and CDR2: MNHEY, SVGAGI. This chain's CDR3 is CASNLDTGELFF. CDR3 nucleotide sequence: TGTGCCAGCAATCTCGACACCGGGGAGCTGTTTTTT.

The gene calls are TRBV6-5 and TRBJ2-7; perhaps TRBD2 as D (6 bases). The germline V gene has CDR1 MNHEY and CDR2 SVGAGI. V shed 5 bases and J shed 0 bases, with 11 bases lying between them. The CDR3 sequence is 14 residues long. CDR3 sequence (DNA): TGTGCCAGCAGTAAACGGGAGACCTCCTACGAGCAGTACTTC. Protein product: CASSKRETSYEQYF.

This rearrangement joins TRBV2 to TRBJ2-7; 9 bases fit TRBD1. The CDR3 is made up of 15 amino acids. Germline V lookup: CDR1 SNHLY, CDR2 FYNNEI. V shed 7 bases, J shed 4 bases, and the junction held 11 bases outside the gene matches. The CDR3 DNA reads as TGTGCCAGCACTCCGTTTGGGGACAGGGCGTACGAGCAGTACTTC. Translated: CASTPFGDRAYEQYF.

The chain has TRBV4-2 and TRBJ1-1; D ambiguous. Germline V gene lookup returns CDR1 LGHNA and CDR2 YNFKEQ. This CDR3 is 13 amino acids long. Trimming pared 4 bases from V and 1 base from J, leaving 7 bases between. DNA of the CDR3: TGTGCCAGCAGCCCCGGGAAGAACACTGAAGCTTTCTTT. As protein: CASSPGKNTEAFF.

The chain recombines TRBV28 with TRBJ1-3; D unclear. Between the trimmed V and J ends, which lost 1 base and 1 base, there was a span of 5 bases. The CDR3 is made up of 14 amino acids. Germline V gene lookup returns CDR1 MDHEN and CDR2 SYDVKM. CDR3 in amino acids: CASSLFLSGNTIYF. The CDR3 DNA reads as TGTGCCAGCAGTTTATTCCTATCTGGAAACACCATATATTTT.

The chain is built from TRBV6-2 or TRBV6-3 and TRBJ2-1; 11 bases map to TRBD2. The CDR3 length is 14 residues. Germline CDR1 is MNHEY and CDR2 is SVGEGT. V lost 5 bases and J lost 11; bases outside the gene matches: 8. DNA of the CDR3: TGTGCCAGCAGTCAACTAGCGGGAGTAGGCAAGCAGTTCTTC. Protein product: CASSQLAGVGKQFF.

This chain joins TRBV27 and TRBJ1-5; D ambiguous. Trimming left V 8 bases short and J 8 bases short, with 13 bases between. Germline CDR1 MNHEY, CDR2 SMNVEV (reference sequence). CDR3 length: 12 residues. CDR3 amino acids: CASGFRGEPQHF. The CDR3 bases are TGTGCCAGCGGATTCCGCGGGGAGCCCCAGCATTTT.

This rearrangement joins TRBV5-1 to TRBJ2-1, with a weak D call TRBD1 (7 bases). V lost 4 bases, J lost 2 bases, and 13 bases lay in between. This CDR3 comprises 15 residues. CDR1 SGHRS and CDR2 YFSETQ come from the germline V gene. The CDR3 is CASSRGGGAYNEQFF. CDR3 in DNA: TGCGCCAGCAGCCGAGGAGGGGGCGCCTACAATGAGCAGTTCTTC. The full variable domain, its missing parts supplied by reference TRBV5-1 and TRBJ2-1, is KAGVTQTPRYLIKTRGQQVTLSCSPISGHRSVSWYQQTPGQGLQFLFEYFSETQRNKGNFPGRFSGRQFSNSRSEMNVSTLELGDSALYLCASSRGGGAYNEQFFGPGTRLTVL.

In this sample, this clone turned up a few times. V is TRBV18 and J is TRBJ1-4; tentative D call: TRBD1 (6 bases). The germline V and J ends were trimmed by 3 bases and 7 bases, with 18 bases remaining between them. The length of the CDR3 is 16 residues. CDR1 KGHSH and CDR2 LQKENI come from the germline V gene. The CDR3 nucleotides are TGTGCCAGCTCACCGGCTGAAACAGGGTTAGCTGAAAAACTGTTTTTT. It is translated as CASSPAETGLAEKLFF.

V and J are TRBV7-9 and TRBJ2-7; the match to TRBD2 covers 7 bases. The CDR3 spans 17 residues. Trimming took 4 bases from V and 5 from J; bases not matched to a gene: 17. The V gene's germline CDR1 is SEHNR and CDR2 FQNEAQ (reference sequence). CDR3 sequence reads: CASSSRVAGLKSHEQYF. In nucleotides, the CDR3 is TGTGCCAGCAGCTCGAGGGTAGCGGGTTTAAAGTCCCACGAGCAGTACTTC.